This section outlines one TCR beta chain sequence together with its context. This table comes from immunoSEQ multiplex PCR, and its TCRdb copy is limited to in-frame clones, with some not included. The data contain 70,000 to 90,000 clones, 85% to 90% of them seen just once; the ten biggest clones take up over 10%. These data belong to a study of OX40 agonist ivuxolimab in advanced cancers. The CDR3 length is 14 residues. Germline lookup yields CDR1 SGHTS and CDR2 YDEGEE. The V and J ends lost 7 bases and 4 bases respectively, with 17 bases between them. The V call is TRBV5-8, the J call TRBJ1-1; no firm D call. This TCR derives from an adult with an advanced solid tumor such as melanoma, head and neck, liver or kidney cancer. Sequencing used CD4+ or CD8+ T cells sorted from blood, obtained in a trial of the OX40 agonist ivuxolimab. CDR3 sequence reads: CASRKGIWGTEAFF. The DNA of the CDR3 is TGTGCCAGCCGCAAAGGCATATGGGGCACTGAAGCTTTCTTT.